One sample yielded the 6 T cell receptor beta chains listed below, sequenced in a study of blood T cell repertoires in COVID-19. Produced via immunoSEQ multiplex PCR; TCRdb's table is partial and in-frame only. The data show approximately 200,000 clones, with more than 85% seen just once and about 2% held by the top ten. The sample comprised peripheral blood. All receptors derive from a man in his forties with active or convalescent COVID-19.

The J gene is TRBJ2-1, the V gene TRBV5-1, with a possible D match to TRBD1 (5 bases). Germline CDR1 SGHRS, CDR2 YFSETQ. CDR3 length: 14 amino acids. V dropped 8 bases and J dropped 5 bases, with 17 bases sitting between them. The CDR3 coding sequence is TGCGCCAGTCCACTCCGGACACCACACAATGAGCAGTTCTTC. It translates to CASPLRTPHNEQFF.

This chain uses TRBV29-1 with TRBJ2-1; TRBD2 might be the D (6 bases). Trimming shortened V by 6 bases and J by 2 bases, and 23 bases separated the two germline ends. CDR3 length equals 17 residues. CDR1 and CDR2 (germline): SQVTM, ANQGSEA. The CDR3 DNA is TGCAGCGTCGGGGACTCGCCCACTGGACTAACCTACAATGAGCAGTTCTTC. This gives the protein CSVGDSPTGLTYNEQFF.

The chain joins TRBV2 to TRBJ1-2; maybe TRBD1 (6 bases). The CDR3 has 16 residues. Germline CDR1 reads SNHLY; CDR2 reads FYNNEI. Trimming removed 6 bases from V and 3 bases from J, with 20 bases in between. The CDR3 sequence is CASSPAAGQLHYGYTF. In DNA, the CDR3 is TGTGCCAGCAGCCCGGCGGCCGGACAGCTTCACTATGGCTACACCTTC.

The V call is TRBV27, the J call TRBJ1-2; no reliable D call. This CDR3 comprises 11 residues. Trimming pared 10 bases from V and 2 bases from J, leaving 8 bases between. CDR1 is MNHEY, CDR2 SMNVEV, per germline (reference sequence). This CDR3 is CATRGNYGYTF. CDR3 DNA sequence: TGTGCCACCCGCGGGAACTATGGCTACACCTTC.

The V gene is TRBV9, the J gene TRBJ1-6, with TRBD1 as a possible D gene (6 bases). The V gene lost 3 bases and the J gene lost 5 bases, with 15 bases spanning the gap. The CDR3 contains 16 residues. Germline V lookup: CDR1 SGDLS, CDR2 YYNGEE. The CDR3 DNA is TGTGCCAGCAGCGCCCGGGACATGAGGGATAATTCACCCCTCCACTTT. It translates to CASSARDMRDNSPLHF.

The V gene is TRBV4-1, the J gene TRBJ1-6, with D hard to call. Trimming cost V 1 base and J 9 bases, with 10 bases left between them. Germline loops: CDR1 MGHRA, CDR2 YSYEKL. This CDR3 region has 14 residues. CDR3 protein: CASSQAQVFSPLHF. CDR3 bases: TGCGCCAGCAGCCAAGCCCAGGTTTTTTCACCCCTCCACTTT.